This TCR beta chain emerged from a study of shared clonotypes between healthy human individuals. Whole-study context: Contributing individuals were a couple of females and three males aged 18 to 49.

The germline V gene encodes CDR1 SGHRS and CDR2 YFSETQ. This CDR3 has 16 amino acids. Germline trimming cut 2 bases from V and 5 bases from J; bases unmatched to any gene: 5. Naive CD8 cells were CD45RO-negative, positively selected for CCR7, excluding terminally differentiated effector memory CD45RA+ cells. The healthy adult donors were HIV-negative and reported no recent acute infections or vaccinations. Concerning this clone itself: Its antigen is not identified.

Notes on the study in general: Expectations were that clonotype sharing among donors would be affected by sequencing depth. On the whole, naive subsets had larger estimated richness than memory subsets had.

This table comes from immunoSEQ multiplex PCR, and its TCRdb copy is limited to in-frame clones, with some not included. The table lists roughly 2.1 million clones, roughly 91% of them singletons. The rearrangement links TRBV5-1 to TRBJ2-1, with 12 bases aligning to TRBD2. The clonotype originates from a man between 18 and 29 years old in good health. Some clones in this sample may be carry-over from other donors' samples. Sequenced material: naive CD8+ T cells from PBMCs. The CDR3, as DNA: TGCGCCAGCAGCTTTAGGCTAGCGGGAGGGAACAATGAGCAGTTCTTC. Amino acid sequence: CASSFRLAGGNNEQFF.